The 10 T cell receptor beta chains below were found in one sample sequenced in a study of blood T cell repertoires in COVID-19. Assay: immunoSEQ multiplex PCR; the TCRdb copy retains only in-frame clones and omits some. The sample records hundreds of thousands of clones, around 84% being singletons. The specimen sequenced was PBMCs or T cells enriched from blood (not recorded which). These receptors all stem from a man aged 40-50 years who had been exposed to COVID-19.

The chain joins TRBV27 to TRBJ1-1; D call uncertain. The CDR3 is made up of 14 amino acids. From germline, CDR1 is MNHEY and CDR2 SMNVEV (reference sequence). Deletions cut 4 bases from V and 11 bases from J, with 20 bases between. The CDR3 spells CASSSIGPSGLAFF. For the CDR3, the DNA is TGTGCCAGCAGTTCTATTGGTCCTTCGGGTCTTGCTTTCTTT.

V gene TRBV2 combines with J gene TRBJ1-3, with a tentative D call TRBD1 (6 bases). Between the trimmed V and J ends, which lost 4 bases and 0 bases, there was a span of 10 bases. This CDR3 spans 15 amino acids. Per germline, CDR1 SNHLY and CDR2 FYNNEI. CDR3 in DNA: TGTGCCAGCAGTGGACAGGTTACCTCTGGAAACACCATATATTTT. It yields the protein CASSGQVTSGNTIYF.

The chain has TRBV7-3 and TRBJ2-7, with a tentative D call TRBD2 (6 bases). The V gene lost 6 bases and the J gene lost 6 bases, with 15 bases spanning the gap. The CDR3 has 13 residues. The germline V gene has CDR1 SGHTA and CDR2 FQGTGA. This CDR3 reads CASRPSGGPEQYF. CDR3 coding DNA: TGTGCCAGCAGACCCAGCGGAGGGCCCGAGCAGTACTTC.

V is TRBV24-1 and J is TRBJ2-3; 8 positions match TRBD1. Trimming cost V 3 bases and J 8 bases; bases outside gene matches: 6. The CDR3 loop spans 14 amino acids. Germline lookup yields CDR1 KGHDR and CDR2 SFDVKD. This CDR3 is CATSDDRGAGTQYF. DNA of the CDR3: TGTGCCACCAGTGATGACAGGGGTGCGGGTACGCAGTATTTT.

The V gene is TRBV5-1, the J gene TRBJ2-2; TRBD1 matches 9 bases. The CDR3 has 15 amino acids. V shed 4 bases and J 4 bases; nucleotides not matched to a gene: 5. CDR1 and CDR2 from the germline V gene are SGHRS and YFSETQ. CDR3 region: CASSPRQGVTGELFF. The CDR3 bases are TGCGCCAGCAGCCCCCGACAGGGGGTCACCGGGGAGCTGTTTTTT.

CDR3 nucleotides: TGTGCCAGCAGTCTAAGCGGGAGGCTCAACAATGAGCAGTTCTTC. Amino acid sequence: CASSLSGRLNNEQFF. The J gene is TRBJ2-1, the V gene TRBV2; 9 bases agree with TRBD2. Germline loops: CDR1 SNHLY, CDR2 FYNNEI. With 5 bases clipped from V and 5 bases from J, the junction kept 7 bases outside the gene matches. This CDR3 region has 15 residues.

This clone occurred a few times. This chain connects TRBV6-4 to TRBJ2-5, with 9 bases fitting TRBD2. Looked up from germline, CDR1 is MRHNA and CDR2 is SNTAGT. With V trimmed by 6 bases and J by 5 bases, 7 bases remained unmatched. The CDR3 runs 14 residues. CDR3 in DNA: TGTGCCAGCAGACTAGCTAGCGGGACCGAGACCCAGTACTTC. Encoded protein: CASRLASGTETQYF.

The J gene is TRBJ2-7, the V gene TRBV5-5; 7 nucleotides line up with TRBD1. The trim removed 0 bases at V and 3 bases at J, leaving 12 bases unmatched. This CDR3 has 17 residues. Germline V gives CDR1 SGHKS, CDR2 YYEKEE (reference sequence). CDR3 sequence reads: CASSLVIGGALSYEQYF. The CDR3 nucleotides are TGTGCCAGCAGCTTGGTTATAGGGGGCGCCTTAAGCTACGAGCAGTACTTC.

This clone has more than one count but fewer than ten. The gene calls are TRBV18 and TRBJ2-5, with a weak D call TRBD1 (6 bases). CDR3 length equals 13 residues. The V gene's germline CDR1 is KGHSH and CDR2 LQKENI. V was trimmed by 3 bases and J by 3 bases, leaving 8 bases between them. CDR3 sequence reads: CASSPTGKETQYF. The DNA of the CDR3 is TGTGCCAGCTCACCTACAGGGAAAGAGACCCAGTACTTC.

The J gene is TRBJ1-1, the V gene TRBV27; D not resolved. The germline V gene has CDR1 MNHEY and CDR2 SMNVEV (reference sequence). This CDR3 region has 16 residues. Trimming removed 3 bases from V and 3 bases from J, with 17 bases in between. For the CDR3, the DNA is TGTGCCAGCAGTTTCCTCGTTTTGGGCAGACACACTGAAGCTTTCTTT. As protein: CASSFLVLGRHTEAFF.